The 2 T cell receptor beta chains listed next were all sequenced from one sample in a study of PD-L1 blockade in urothelial cancer. The repertoire was sequenced with immunoSEQ multiplex PCR; TCRdb's copy has only in-frame clones and lacks some. The sample has 35,000 to 40,000 clones, 36% seen once. The specimen comprised tumor tissue, sampled before atezolizumab (anti-PD-L1) treatment. The receptors shown here come from a man in his 60s with urothelial cancer.

The rearrangement uses TRBV12-5 and TRBJ2-3; unclear D gene. Looked up from germline, CDR1 is LGHNT and CDR2 is FRNRAP. CDR3 length: 14 amino acids. Trimming took off 0 bases at V and 2 bases at J, with 6 bases between the two ends. The CDR3 here is CASGLVPATDTQYF. CDR3 DNA: TGTGCTAGTGGTTTGGTCCCGGCCACAGATACGCAGTATTTT.

Here the CDR3 DNA reads TGTGCCAGCAGCTCCAGGGGGGGGGATACGCAGTATTTT. This gives the protein CASSSRGGDTQYF. The chain links TRBV7-2 to TRBJ2-3; perhaps D is TRBD1 or TRBD2 (7 bases each). Germline CDR1 is SGHTA and CDR2 is FQGNSA. The CDR3 sequence is 13 residues long. V dropped 4 bases and J dropped 6 bases, with 11 bases sitting between them.